In this sample, the clone carrying this T cell receptor beta chain turned up many times. On two occasions, one at each of two time points, about 6 milliliters of peripheral blood were drawn. Two-round multiplex PCR, the amplification method, yielded TCR beta CDR3 from genomic DNA. Primers (each specific to one TRBV or TRBJ gene) were used in first-round PCR. TCRdb re-called the multiplex PCR reads through MiXCR, storing one row per CDR3 protein. Of under 50,000 distinct CDR3 sequences listed, approximately 25% were seen once; the top ten hold approximately 26%. The sample originates from a study of prognosis after radiotherapy for stage I lung cancer. The sequencing used PBMCs, collected before or after stereotactic body radiation therapy (not recorded which). The receptor comes from a donor aged 50 or older with non-small cell lung cancer.

The CDR3 DNA reads TGCAGTGCTGACCCGACAGGGCACACAGATACGCAGTATTTT. Translation gives CSADPTGHTDTQYF. This rearrangement joins TRBV20-1 to TRBJ2-3; 7 nucleotides match TRBD1. The CDR3 loop spans 14 amino acids. With 5 bases clipped from V and 2 bases from J, the junction kept 7 bases outside the gene matches. Germline loops: CDR1 DFQATT, CDR2 SNEGSKA (reference sequence).